This TCR beta chain appears in the sequencing data of a study of long-term antiretroviral therapy in people with HIV. Findings and caveats of the study: An increase in diversity followed ART, yet levels stayed below transplant donor controls. Blood sampling spanned 2004 to 2017, possibly under older ART regimens.

This clone was counted a single time. Antigen unknown. Runs used v3.0 of the immunoSEQ assay and were done at survey level. Sequencing was performed with immunoSEQ multiplex PCR; in TCRdb, only in-frame clones are kept and a portion is missing. The sample shows about 31,000 clones, approximately 83% of them seen only once. Germline V gene sequence: CDR1 KGHSH, CDR2 LQKENI. This CDR3 has 15 residues. V was clipped by 3 bases and J by 4 bases, with 13 bases between them. This chain joins TRBV18 and TRBJ2-1, with a weak D call TRBD2 (5 bases). The receptor was derived from a man aged 18 to 29 with HIV. Sequenced here: unsorted PBMCs, sampled 0.8 years before starting antiretroviral therapy. Here the CDR3 DNA reads TGTGCCAGCTCACCGATTGACGGGATTTACAATGAGCAGTTCTTC. Its translation is CASSPIDGIYNEQFF.